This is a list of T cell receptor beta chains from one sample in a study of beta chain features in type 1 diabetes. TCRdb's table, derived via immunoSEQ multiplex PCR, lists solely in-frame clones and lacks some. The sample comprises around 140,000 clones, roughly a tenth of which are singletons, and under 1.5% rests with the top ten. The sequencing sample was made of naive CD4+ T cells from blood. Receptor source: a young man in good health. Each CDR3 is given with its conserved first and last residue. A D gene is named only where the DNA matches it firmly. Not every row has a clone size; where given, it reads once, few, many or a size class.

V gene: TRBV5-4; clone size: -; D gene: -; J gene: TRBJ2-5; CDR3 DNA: TGTGCCAGCAGCCAGGATCGCCAAGGGACCCAGTACTTC; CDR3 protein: CASSQDRQGTQYF
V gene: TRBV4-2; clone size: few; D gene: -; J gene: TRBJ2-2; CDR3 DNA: TGTGCCAGCCGCGTGGGGCTACACACCGGGGAGCTGTTTTTT; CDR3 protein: CASRVGLHTGELFF
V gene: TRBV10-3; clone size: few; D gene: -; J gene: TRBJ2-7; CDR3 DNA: TGTGCCATAAGACAGGAGGTGATCGACGAGCAGTACTTC; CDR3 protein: CAIRQEVIDEQYF
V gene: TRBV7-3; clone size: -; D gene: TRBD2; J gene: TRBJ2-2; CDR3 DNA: TGTGCCAGCAGTACTCTAGCGGGGGGGAACACCGGGGAGCTGTTTTTT; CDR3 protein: CASSTLAGGNTGELFF
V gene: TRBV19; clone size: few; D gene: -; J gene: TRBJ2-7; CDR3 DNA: TGTGCCAGTAGTATAGGAGGGAGTAAAAGCTCCTACGAGCAGTACTTC; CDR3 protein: CASSIGGSKSSYEQYF
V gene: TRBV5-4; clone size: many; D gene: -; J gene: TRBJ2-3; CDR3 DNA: TGTGCCAGCAGCGCGGGACCCCCCACAGATACGCAGTATTTT; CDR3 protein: CASSAGPPTDTQYF
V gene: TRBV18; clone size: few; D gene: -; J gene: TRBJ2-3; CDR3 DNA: TGTGCCAGCTCACGGCTAGCGCATAGCACAGATACGCAGTATTTT; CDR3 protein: CASSRLAHSTDTQYF
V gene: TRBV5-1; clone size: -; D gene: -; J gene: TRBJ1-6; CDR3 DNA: TGCGCCAGCCAGCATGGGGAGGCTGAAAATTCACCCCTCCACTTT; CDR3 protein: CASQHGEAENSPLHF
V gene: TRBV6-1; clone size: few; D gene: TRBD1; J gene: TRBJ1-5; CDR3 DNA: TGTGCCAGCAGTACCATAACAGGGGCGGGACAGCCCCAGCATTTT; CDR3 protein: CASSTITGAGQPQHF
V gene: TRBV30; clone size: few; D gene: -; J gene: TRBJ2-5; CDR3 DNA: TGTGCCTGGAACAGACAGGGACTCCAAGAGACCCAGTACTTC; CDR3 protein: CAWNRQGLQETQYF
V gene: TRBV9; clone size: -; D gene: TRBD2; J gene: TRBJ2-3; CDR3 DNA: TGTGCCAGCAGCAGTAGCGGGGGGGGCACAGATACGCAGTATTTT; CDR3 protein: CASSSSGGGTDTQYF
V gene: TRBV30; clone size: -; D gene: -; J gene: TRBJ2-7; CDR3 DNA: TGTGCCTGGAGTGTGGGGGGTCCTTACGAGCAGTACTTC; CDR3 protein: CAWSVGGPYEQYF
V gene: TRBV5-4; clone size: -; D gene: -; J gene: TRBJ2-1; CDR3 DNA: TGTGCCAGCAGCCCACCGGCGGGCTCCTACAATGAGCAGTTCTTC; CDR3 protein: CASSPPAGSYNEQFF
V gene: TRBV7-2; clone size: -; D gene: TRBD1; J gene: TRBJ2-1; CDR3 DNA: TGTGCCAGCAGCCCCGGGACAGGGGGCGGGTCGTTGTGGGGTGAGCAGTTCTTC; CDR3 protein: CASSPGTGGGSLWGEQFF
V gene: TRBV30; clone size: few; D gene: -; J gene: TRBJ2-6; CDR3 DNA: TGTGCCTGGAACTCCGGGGCCAACGTCCTGACTTTC; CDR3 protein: CAWNSGANVLTF
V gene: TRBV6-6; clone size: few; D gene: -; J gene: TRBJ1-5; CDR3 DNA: TGTGCCAGCAACGGGGGGTTTCAGCCCCAGCATTTT; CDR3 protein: CASNGGFQPQHF
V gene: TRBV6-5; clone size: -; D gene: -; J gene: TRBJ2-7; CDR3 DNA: TGTGCCAGCAGTTACGGCTCCGGGGGCTACGAGCAGTACTTC; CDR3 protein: CASSYGSGGYEQYF
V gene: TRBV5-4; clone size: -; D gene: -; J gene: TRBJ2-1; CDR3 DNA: TGTGCCAGCAGCCCCATACAGGGTAGTGATGAGCAGTTCTTC; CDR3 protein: CASSPIQGSDEQFF
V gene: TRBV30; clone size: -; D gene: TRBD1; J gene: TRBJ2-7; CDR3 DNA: TGTGCCCGGGACAGGGGGGACGAGCAGTACTTC; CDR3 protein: CARDRGDEQYF
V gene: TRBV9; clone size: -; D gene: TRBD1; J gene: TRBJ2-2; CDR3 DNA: TGTGCCAGCAGCGATATTAGACAGGGAAACACCGGGGAGCTGTTTTTT; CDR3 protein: CASSDIRQGNTGELFF
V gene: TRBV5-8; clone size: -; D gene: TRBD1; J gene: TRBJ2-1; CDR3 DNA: TGTGCCAGCAGCTGGGACAGGCTCCCCGAGCAGTTCTTC; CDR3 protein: CASSWDRLPEQFF
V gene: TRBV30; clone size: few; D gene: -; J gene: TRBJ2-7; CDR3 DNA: TGTGCCTGGAGTGTAAACCAGGGCAGTCCCTACGAGCAGTACTTC; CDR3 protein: CAWSVNQGSPYEQYF